This passage covers 4 T cell receptor beta chains from one sample sequenced in a study of blood T cells in healthy people across ages. Combining a sample-barcoded 5' primer with a J-beta primer mix, a second PCR ran for 7 to 11 cycles. One entry per CDR3 protein results from TCRdb running MiXCR on the 5' RACE reads. Of hundreds of thousands of distinct CDR3 sequences in the sample, under 80% were seen once. The specimen was blood. These receptors all come from a man aged 30 to 45 in good health.

The V and J genes are TRBV4-3 and TRBJ2-5; D tentatively fits TRBD1 or TRBD2 (6 bases each). The V and J ends lost 3 bases and 4 bases respectively, with 18 bases between them. Germline V CDR1 and CDR2: LGHNA, YSLEER. The CDR3 runs 16 residues. This chain's CDR3 is CASSQSEGGRGETQYF. The CDR3 nucleotides read TGCGCCAGCAGCCAGTCGGAGGGGGGTCGAGGAGAGACCCAGTACTTC.

The genes are TRBV6-5 and TRBJ2-1; D not certain. The CDR3 consists of 12 residues. Trimming cost V 7 bases and J 7 bases, with 11 bases left between them. CDR1 and CDR2 from the germline V gene are MNHEY and SVGAGI. The chain's CDR3 is CASTNASNEQFF. In DNA form, the CDR3 reads TGTGCCAGCACAAATGCGTCTAATGAGCAGTTCTTC.

The rearrangement uses TRBV12-3 or TRBV12-4 and TRBJ2-1; 10 nucleotides line up with TRBD2. Losses at the gene ends were 7 bases for V and 4 bases for J; bases not matched to a gene: 7. The CDR3 length is 15 residues. This CDR3 is CASNRAGGVYNEQFF. Here the CDR3 DNA reads TGTGCCAGCAACCGAGCGGGGGGGGTATACAATGAGCAGTTCTTC.

The rearrangement links TRBV29-1 to TRBJ2-1, with 8 bases that match TRBD2. From germline, CDR1 is SQVTM and CDR2 ANQGSEA. This CDR3 spans 14 amino acids. V lost 2 bases and J lost 7; bases outside the gene matches: 7. This CDR3 reads CSVEPASGGNEQFF. CDR3 nucleotide sequence: TGCAGCGTTGAACCGGCTTCGGGGGGGAATGAGCAGTTCTTC.